Listed here are 8 T cell receptor beta chains from one sample, sequenced in a study of CXCR3-negative and CXCR3-positive naive CD8 T cells. The TRB cDNA libraries were prepared by 5' RACE with UMI labels. TCRdb reprocessed the 5' RACE reads and stores each CDR3 protein as one record, lacking DNA. The sample totals about 48,000 distinct CDR3 sequences. The sequencing input was memory CD8+ T cells from blood. These receptors were taken from a human donor in good health. Some clones in this sample may be carry-over from other donors' samples.

V gene TRBV7-9 combines with J gene TRBJ2-3. Germline CDR1 SEHNR, CDR2 FQNEAQ (reference sequence). The CDR3 is 13 residues long. The CDR3 reads CASSLPGASTQYF. The variable domain in full, completed from reference TRBV7-9 and TRBJ2-3, reads DTGVSQNPRHKITKRGQNVTFRCDPISEHNRLYWYRQTLGQGPEFLTYFQNEAQLEKSRLLSDRFSAERPKGSFSTLEIQRTEQGDSAMYLCASSLPGASTQYFGPGTRLTVL.

CDR3 sequence: CASSLSAGPADTQYF. This rearrangement joins TRBV7-6 to TRBJ2-3; TCRdb's assignment of TRBD1 cannot be checked, as there is no DNA. Per germline, CDR1 SGHVS and CDR2 FNYEAQ. This CDR3 contains 15 residues.

This sequence joins TRBV4-2 and TRBJ2-1; TCRdb picks TRBD2, but there is no DNA to check that call. Germline V gene sequence: CDR1 LGHNA, CDR2 YNFKEQ. This CDR3 region has 16 residues. CDR3 in amino acids: CASSPDSSGGYNEQFF.

Here the CDR3 reads CASSPDSTDTQYF. The chain links TRBV7-3 to TRBJ2-3. Germline CDR1 and CDR2: SGHTA and FQGTGA. This CDR3 is 13 amino acids long.

By frequency, this clonotype registers medium-sized. The chain combines TRBV6-4 with TRBJ2-4. Per germline, CDR1 MRHNA and CDR2 SNTAGT. The CDR3 contains 13 residues. The CDR3 loop is CASSDSGSGIQYF.

V is TRBV7-2 and J is TRBJ2-3; lacking DNA, the TRBD1 call made by TCRdb goes unchecked. CDR1 is SGHTA, CDR2 FQGNSA, per germline. The CDR3 is 14 residues long. CDR3 loop: CASSAEGFPDTQYF.

The chain recombines TRBV4-1 with TRBJ2-1; the D call from TCRdb, TRBD1, cannot be confirmed without DNA. The CDR3 runs 17 residues. Germline V gene data show CDR1 as MGHRA and CDR2 as YSYEKL. The chain's CDR3 is CASSQDSVRGGYNEQFF.

This chain uses TRBV5-5 with TRBJ2-7; TCRdb returns TRBD1, unconfirmable since there is no DNA. The CDR3 totals 14 residues. Germline assignment: CDR1 SGHKS and CDR2 YYEKEE (reference sequence). CDR3 sequence reads: CASSLHTGGNEQYF.